The 25 T cell receptor beta chains in this list originate from one sample, sequenced in a study of blood T cell repertoires in COVID-19. Produced via immunoSEQ multiplex PCR; TCRdb's table is partial and in-frame only. Among roughly 290,000 clones listed, approximately 85% were seen once. Material: peripheral blood. These receptors came from a human donor with COVID-19, enrolled during active disease. The donor label of this sample is uncertain.

V usage is TRBV23-1 and J usage is TRBJ2-5; 7 bases fit TRBD1. TRBV23-1 is reported as an ORF; its role is uncertain. The V segment lost 2 bases and the J segment 3 bases; nucleotides outside the gene matches: 3. The length of the CDR3 is 14 residues. CDR3 nucleotides: TGCGCCAGCAGTCAACCGGACAGGAAAGAGACCCAGTACTTC. Amino acids: CASSQPDRKETQYF.

The chain links TRBV5-4 to TRBJ1-6; D unclear. CDR3 size: 15 residues. V shed 3 bases and J shed 9 bases, with 16 bases lying between them. CDR1 is SGHNT and CDR2 is YYREEE in the germline V gene (reference sequence). CDR3 sequence reads: CASSSLQNSGSPLHF. CDR3 nucleotide sequence: TGTGCCAGCAGCTCTTTGCAGAATTCGGGTTCACCCCTCCACTTT. Variable domain in full (rest from reference TRBV5-4 and TRBJ1-6): ETGVTQSPTHLIKTRGQQVTLRCSSQSGHNTVSWYQQALGQGPQFIFQYYREEENGRGNFPPRFSGLQFPNYSSELNVNALELDDSALYLCASSSLQNSGSPLHFGNGTRLTVT.

This sequence joins TRBV4-3 and TRBJ2-7, with a tentative D call TRBD1 (6 bases). V gave up 2 bases and J gave up 1 base, with 18 bases separating them. This CDR3 contains 17 residues. CDR1 and CDR2 from the germline V gene are LGHNA and YSLEER. The CDR3 sequence is CASSQYSTGTSSYEQYF. The CDR3 DNA reads TGCGCCAGCAGCCAATATTCAACCGGGACATCTTCCTACGAGCAGTACTTC.

V gene TRBV11-2 combines with J gene TRBJ2-5; 9 bases are a match to TRBD1. Trimming took 8 bases from V and 4 from J; bases not matched to a gene: 8. This CDR3 is built from 14 residues. The V gene's germline CDR1 is SGHAT and CDR2 FQNNGV. In DNA form, the CDR3 reads TGTGCCAGCGGATACAGGGGGCGAGGAGAGACCCAGTACTTC. Its translation is CASGYRGRGETQYF.

This clone came up once. This chain connects TRBV2 to TRBJ2-3, with D perhaps matching TRBD2 (6 bases). There are 16 residues in the CDR3. V shed 5 bases and J shed 2 bases, with 17 bases lying between them. Germline CDR1 and CDR2: SNHLY and FYNNEI. The CDR3, as DNA: TGTGCCAGCAGTATCCTGACTAGGGTTAACACAGATACGCAGTATTTT. Translation: CASSILTRVNTDTQYF.

This clone turned up a few times. The gene calls are TRBV6-5 and TRBJ2-1; 10 nucleotides agree with TRBD2. V was clipped by 6 bases and J by 14 bases; unmatched bases: 16. The CDR3 sequence is 15 residues long. CDR1 and CDR2 from the germline V gene are MNHEY and SVGAGI. The CDR3 sequence: CASRPEWTSGWGEFF. Here the CDR3 DNA reads TGTGCCAGCAGGCCCGAATGGACTAGCGGATGGGGGGAGTTCTTC.

The V and J genes are TRBV1 and TRBJ2-3; the table's TRBD2 call for D was not verified on the DNA. TRBV1 counts as a pseudogene. The CDR3 has 16 amino acids. CDR3 coding DNA: TGCACCAGCACCCCCGGACTAGCGGAAACCACAGATACGCAGTATTTT. This codes for CTSTPGLAETTDTQYF.

The chain has TRBV18 and TRBJ1-3; 7 bases agree with TRBD1. Germline V gene lookup returns CDR1 KGHSH and CDR2 LQKENI. CDR3 length: 15 amino acids. With V trimmed by 3 bases and J by 4 bases, 6 bases remained unmatched. The CDR3 DNA is TGTGCCAGCTCACCCGGACAGGTGGCAGGAAACACCATATATTTT. Protein: CASSPGQVAGNTIYF.

The chain couples TRBV7-8 to TRBJ1-2; a possible D gene is TRBD1 (5 bases). The length of the CDR3 is 16 residues. Germline V gives CDR1 SGHVS, CDR2 FQNEAQ. Trimming pared 0 bases from V and 2 bases from J, leaving 13 bases between. CDR3 nucleotides: TGTGCCAGCAGCTTAGCGGGAGGGGCCTTAAACTATGGCTACACCTTC. Translating it yields CASSLAGGALNYGYTF. The variable domain in full, with the rest retrieved from reference TRBV7-8 and TRBJ1-2, is GAGVSQSPRYKVAKRGQDVALRCDPISGHVSLFWYQQALGQGPEFLTYFQNEAQLDKSGLPSDRFFAERPEGSVSTLKIQRTQQEDSAVYLCASSLAGGALNYGYTFGSGTRLTVV.

The CDR3 sequence: CASSLSSHPAVGDGYTF. As DNA, the CDR3 is TGTGCCAGCAGCTTATCTTCACATCCGGCCGTCGGGGATGGCTACACCTTC. The V gene is TRBV7-2, the J gene TRBJ1-2; D remains unclear. Germline V lookup: CDR1 SGHTA, CDR2 FQGNSA. The CDR3 has 17 amino acids. V was clipped by 2 bases and J by 6 bases, with 22 bases between them.

This chain links TRBV25-1 with TRBJ1-2, with 9 bases fitting TRBD1. V gave up 2 bases and J gave up 10 bases; unmatched junction bases: 11. The CDR3 spans 15 residues. Germline loops: CDR1 MGHDK, CDR2 SYGVNS. The CDR3 nucleotides read TGTGCCAGCAGTGAACTCACCTGGGACAGGGTGGCCTACACCTTC. It is translated as CASSELTWDRVAYTF.

This rearrangement joins TRBV5-1 to TRBJ2-1, with D tentatively TRBD1 (5 bases). Germline CDR1 is SGHRS and CDR2 is YFSETQ. This CDR3 region has 15 residues. Trimming cost V 0 bases and J 0 bases, with 7 bases left between them. In DNA form, the CDR3 reads TGCGCCAGCAGCTTGGTAGGGGTCTCCTACAATGAGCAGTTCTTC. Translating it yields CASSLVGVSYNEQFF.

The J gene is TRBJ2-7, the V gene TRBV18; 8 bases match TRBD1. The J segment lost 7 bases and the V segment lost 10 bases, leaving 9 bases of the junction unmatched. Germline CDR1 and CDR2: KGHSH and LQKENI. The CDR3 covers 12 residues. CDR3 residues: CATGEDRAEQYF. The CDR3, as DNA: TGTGCCACGGGAGAGGACAGGGCGGAGCAGTACTTC.

The chain is built from TRBV4-3 and TRBJ2-3; possibly TRBD1 for D (5 bases). Germline-derived CDR1 and CDR2 are LGHNA and YSLEER. V lost 0 bases, J lost 2 bases, and 21 bases lay in between. The CDR3 is 19 residues long. For the CDR3, the DNA is TGCGCCAGCAGCCAAGATTACAGGTTTGGAACTGGGGCCACAGATACGCAGTATTTT. Translating it yields CASSQDYRFGTGATDTQYF.

The genes are TRBV6-1 and TRBJ2-3; maybe TRBD2 (6 bases). Germline V gives CDR1 MNHNS, CDR2 SASEGT. The CDR3 sequence is 14 residues long. With 2 bases removed from V and 0 bases from J, the gap between germline ends came to 6 bases. The CDR3 region is CASSELASTDTQYF. Written as DNA, the CDR3 is TGTGCCAGCAGTGAACTAGCGAGCACAGATACGCAGTATTTT.

The chain employs TRBV28 and TRBJ2-7; 9 nucleotides align to TRBD1. Per germline, CDR1 MDHEN and CDR2 SYDVKM. This CDR3 region has 12 residues. Unmatched junction bases numbered 6, after V lost 11 bases and J lost 4 bases. The CDR3 DNA is TGTGCCGTGTGGGACAGGGTATACGAGCAGTACTTC. This gives the protein CAVWDRVYEQYF.

V and J are TRBV27 and TRBJ2-7, with TRBD2 identical over 7 bases. This CDR3 is 17 amino acids long. Losses at the gene ends were 0 bases for V and 6 bases for J; bases not matched to a gene: 14. From germline, CDR1 is MNHEY and CDR2 SMNVEV (reference sequence). The CDR3 reads CASSLSAPGLPLGEQYF. For the CDR3, the DNA is TGTGCCAGCAGTTTATCTGCACCGGGACTACCTTTAGGCGAGCAGTACTTC.

V gene TRBV19 combines with J gene TRBJ1-2, with D possibly matching TRBD1 (5 bases). The germline gives CDR1 LNHDA, CDR2 SQIVND (reference sequence). CDR3 size: 14 residues. Trimming pared 8 bases from V and 2 bases from J, leaving 15 bases between. The CDR3 nucleotides read TGTGCCAGTCAAGTTCAGGGTCGGAACTATGGCTACACCTTC. Residues: CASQVQGRNYGYTF.

This chain joins TRBV27 and TRBJ2-3, with 7 positions matching TRBD1. The V gene's germline CDR1 is MNHEY and CDR2 SMNVEV (reference sequence). This CDR3 region has 16 residues. V lost 5 bases to trimming and J lost 6 bases; unmatched junction nucleotides: 14. In DNA, the CDR3 is TGTGCCAGCAGTATGAGGGGGCTAGCTGGTTCGGATACGCAGTATTTT. It specifies CASSMRGLAGSDTQYF.

The chain has TRBV3-1 (or the pseudogene TRBV3-2) and TRBJ2-3; 12 bases align to TRBD2. The length of the CDR3 is 17 residues. J gave up 0 bases and V 11 bases, and 12 bases lay outside the gene matches. Germline V gives CDR1 LGHDT, CDR2 YNNKEL (reference sequence). The DNA of the CDR3 is TGTGCCGGATCCCTAGCGGGAGGGCCGATTAGCACAGATACGCAGTATTTT. Its protein product is CAGSLAGGPISTDTQYF.

The chain recombines TRBV7-6 with TRBJ2-7; 7 nucleotides line up with TRBD2. Germline-derived CDR1 and CDR2 are SGHVS and FNYEAQ. The CDR3 runs 17 residues. Germline trimming cut 1 base from V and 0 bases from J; bases unmatched to any gene: 9. The CDR3 DNA reads as TGTGCCAGCAGCTTAGAGGGAGGGGCTCGGAGCTCCTACGAGCAGTACTTC. It yields the protein CASSLEGGARSSYEQYF.

The chain employs TRBV5-6 and TRBJ2-7; TRBD1 matches 12 bases. The CDR3 loop spans 14 amino acids. Germline CDR1 and CDR2: SGHDT and YYEEEE. J gave up 9 bases and V 6 bases, and 10 bases lay outside the gene matches. Here the CDR3 reads CASNTRDRGRRQYF. Written as DNA, the CDR3 is TGTGCCAGCAACACCCGGGACAGGGGGCGGAGGCAGTACTTC.

This chain uses TRBV29-1 with TRBJ1-2; D might be TRBD1 (6 bases). Germline CDR1 is SQVTM and CDR2 is ANQGSEA. The CDR3 covers 13 residues. Trimming shortened V by 7 bases and J by 5 bases, and 17 bases separated the two germline ends. CDR3 amino acids: CSALTGWQYGYTF. For the CDR3, the DNA is TGCAGCGCCTTAACAGGGTGGCAGTATGGCTACACCTTC.

The chain has TRBV20-1 and TRBJ1-2; tentative D call: TRBD1 (5 bases). With 3 bases removed from V and 8 bases from J, the gap between germline ends came to 10 bases. CDR1 is DFQATT and CDR2 is SNEGSKA in the germline V gene (reference sequence). The CDR3 is 11 residues long. The CDR3 DNA reads TGCAGTGCTAGTCCAGGGTGGGGCTACACCTTC. Translated: CSASPGWGYTF.

The chain employs TRBV5-5 and TRBJ2-3, with D tentatively TRBD1 (6 bases). Trimming removed 5 bases at V and 2 bases at J, with 21 bases between. This CDR3 is built from 17 residues. Germline values: CDR1 SGHKS, CDR2 YYEKEE (reference sequence). CDR3 DNA: TGTGCCAGCAGTCGAATGTCTGGACAGCAGCCCACAGATACGCAGTATTTT. This encodes CASSRMSGQQPTDTQYF.